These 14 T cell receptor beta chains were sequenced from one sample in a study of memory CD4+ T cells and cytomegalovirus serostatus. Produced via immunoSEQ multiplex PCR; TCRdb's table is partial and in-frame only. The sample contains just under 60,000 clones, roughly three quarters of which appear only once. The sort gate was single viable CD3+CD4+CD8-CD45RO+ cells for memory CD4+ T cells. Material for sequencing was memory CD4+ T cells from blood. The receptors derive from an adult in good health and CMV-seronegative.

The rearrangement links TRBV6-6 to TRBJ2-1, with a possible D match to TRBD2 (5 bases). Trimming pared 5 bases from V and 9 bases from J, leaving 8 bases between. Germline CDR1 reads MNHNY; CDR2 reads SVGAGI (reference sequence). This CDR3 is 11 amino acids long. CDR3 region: CASSKGGEQFF. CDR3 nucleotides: TGTGCCAGCAGTAAAGGAGGTGAGCAGTTCTTC.

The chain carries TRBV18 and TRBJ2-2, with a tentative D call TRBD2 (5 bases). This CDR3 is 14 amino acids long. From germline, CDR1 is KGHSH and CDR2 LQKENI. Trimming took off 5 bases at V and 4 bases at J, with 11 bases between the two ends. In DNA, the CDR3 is TGTGCCAGCTCAACGACTACAACCACCGGGGAGCTGTTTTTT. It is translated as CASSTTTTTGELFF.

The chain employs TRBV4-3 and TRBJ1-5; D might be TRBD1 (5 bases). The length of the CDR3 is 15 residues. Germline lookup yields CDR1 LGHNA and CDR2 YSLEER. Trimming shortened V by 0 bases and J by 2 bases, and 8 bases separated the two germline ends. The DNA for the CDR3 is TGCGCCAGCAGCCAAGAATTGGGGGGCAATCAGCCCCAGCATTTT. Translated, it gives CASSQELGGNQPQHF.

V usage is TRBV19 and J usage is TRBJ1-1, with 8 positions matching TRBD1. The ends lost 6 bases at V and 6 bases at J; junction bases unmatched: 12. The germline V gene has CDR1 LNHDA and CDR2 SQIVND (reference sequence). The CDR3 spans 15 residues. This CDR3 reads CASSTEHRGGPEAFF. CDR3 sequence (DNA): TGTGCCAGTAGCACTGAGCACAGGGGGGGGCCTGAAGCTTTCTTT.

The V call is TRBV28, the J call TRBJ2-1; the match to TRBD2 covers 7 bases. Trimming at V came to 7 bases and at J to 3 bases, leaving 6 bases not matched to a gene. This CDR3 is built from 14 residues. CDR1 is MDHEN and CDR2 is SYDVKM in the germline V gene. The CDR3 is CASTGTSVYNEQFF. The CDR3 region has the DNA TGTGCCAGCACCGGAACTAGCGTCTACAATGAGCAGTTCTTC.

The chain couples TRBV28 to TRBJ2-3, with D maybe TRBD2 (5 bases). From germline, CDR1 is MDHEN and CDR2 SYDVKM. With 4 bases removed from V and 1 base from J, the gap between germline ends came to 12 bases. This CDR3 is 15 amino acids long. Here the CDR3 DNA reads TGTGCCAGCAGTTCCCCCGGACTGGGCACAGATACGCAGTATTTT. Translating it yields CASSSPGLGTDTQYF.

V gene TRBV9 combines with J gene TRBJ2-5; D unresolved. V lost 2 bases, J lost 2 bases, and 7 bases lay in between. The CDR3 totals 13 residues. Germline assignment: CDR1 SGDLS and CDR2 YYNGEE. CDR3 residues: CASSVNDQETQYF. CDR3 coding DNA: TGTGCCAGCAGCGTTAATGATCAAGAGACCCAGTACTTC.

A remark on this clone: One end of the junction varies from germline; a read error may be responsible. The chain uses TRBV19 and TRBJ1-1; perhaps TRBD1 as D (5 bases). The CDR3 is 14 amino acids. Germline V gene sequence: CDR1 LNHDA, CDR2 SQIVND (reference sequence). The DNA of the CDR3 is TGTGCCAGTAGTCCCGATGGGGGGGAAGGTGAATCTTTCTTT. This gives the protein CASSPDGGEGESFF.

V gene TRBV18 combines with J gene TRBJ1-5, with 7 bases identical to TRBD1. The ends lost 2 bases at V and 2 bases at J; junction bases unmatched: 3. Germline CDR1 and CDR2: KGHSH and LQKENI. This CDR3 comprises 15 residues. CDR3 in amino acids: CASSPLGQRNQPQHF. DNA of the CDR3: TGTGCCAGCTCACCATTGGGACAGCGCAATCAGCCCCAGCATTTT. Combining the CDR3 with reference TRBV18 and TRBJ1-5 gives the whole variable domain NAGVMQNPRHLVRRRGQEARLRCSPMKGHSHVYWYRQLPEEGLKFMVYLQKENIIDESGMPKERFSAEFPKEGPSILRIQQVVRGDSAAYFCASSPLGQRNQPQHFGDGTRLSIL.

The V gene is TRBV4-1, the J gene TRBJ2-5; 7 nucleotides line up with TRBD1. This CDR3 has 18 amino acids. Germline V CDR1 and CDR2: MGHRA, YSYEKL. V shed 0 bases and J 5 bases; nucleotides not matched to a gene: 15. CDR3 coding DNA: TGCGCCAGCAGCCAAGACCCCCAGGCAGGGGGATACGGGGAGACCCAGTACTTC. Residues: CASSQDPQAGGYGETQYF.

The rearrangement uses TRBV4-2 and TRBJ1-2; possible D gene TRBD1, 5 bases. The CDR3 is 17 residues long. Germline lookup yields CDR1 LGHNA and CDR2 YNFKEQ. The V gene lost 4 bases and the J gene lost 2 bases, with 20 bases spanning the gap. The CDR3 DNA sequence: TGTGCCAGCAGCCCCCCCGGTCGTCGGGGCATCAACTATGGCTACACCTTC. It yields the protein CASSPPGRRGINYGYTF.

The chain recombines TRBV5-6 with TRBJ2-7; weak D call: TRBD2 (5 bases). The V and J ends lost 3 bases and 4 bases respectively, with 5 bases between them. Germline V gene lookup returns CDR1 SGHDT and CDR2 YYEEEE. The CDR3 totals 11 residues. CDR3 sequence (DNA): TGTGCCAGCAGCTGGACTTACGAGCAGTACTTC. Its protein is CASSWTYEQYF.

The CDR3: CAWTGSLMNTEAFF. The CDR3 nucleotides read TGTGCCTGGACAGGTTCCCTGATGAACACTGAAGCTTTCTTT. The genes are TRBV30 and TRBJ1-1; D is ambiguous. The CDR3 has 14 residues. Germline-derived CDR1 and CDR2 are GTSNPN and SVGIG (reference sequence). Trimming left V 4 bases short and J 0 bases short, with 12 bases between. Based on the CDR3 plus reference TRBV30 and TRBJ1-1, the full variable domain is SQTIHQWPATLVQPVGSPLSLECTVEGTSNPNLYWYRQAAGRGLQLLFYSVGIGQISSEVPQNLSASRPQDRQFILSSKKLLLSDSGFYLCAWTGSLMNTEAFFGQGTRLTVV.

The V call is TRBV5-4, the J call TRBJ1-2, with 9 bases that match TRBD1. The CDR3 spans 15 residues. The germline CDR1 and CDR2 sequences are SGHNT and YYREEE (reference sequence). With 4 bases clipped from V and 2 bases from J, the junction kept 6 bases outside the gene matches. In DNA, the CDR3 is TGTGCCAGCAGCCTCTCCGGGACAGGGAACTATGGCTACACCTTC. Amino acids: CASSLSGTGNYGYTF.